This TCR beta chain appears in the sequencing data of a study of CD8 T cells in ankylosing spondylitis. Researchers built TCR beta libraries using quantitative 5'-RACE with molecular barcodes. TCRdb itself ran the 5' RACE reads through MiXCR, one entry per CDR3 protein. Counted here are approximately 400,000 distinct CDR3 sequences, roughly a quarter occurring once; the ten biggest clones make up about 0.9%. Notes on the study in general: Seemingly distinctive of ankylosing spondylitis blood was a TCR beta motif formed by eight highly homologous variants.

The V gene lost 2 bases and the J gene lost 4 bases, with 10 bases spanning the gap. This CDR3 has 14 amino acids. Per germline, CDR1 SGHRS and CDR2 YFSETQ. As to this clonotype: No antigen is known for it.

This receptor was obtained from a male donor with ankylosing spondylitis. This chain connects TRBV5-1 to TRBJ2-1; D call uncertain. The sample taken for sequencing was blood, either unsorted or a sorted T cell fraction (not recorded which). Here the CDR3 reads CASSFGTNYNEQFF. The CDR3 DNA follows: TGCGCCAGCAGCTTCGGAACCAATTACAATGAGCAGTTCTTC.